The next 27 T cell receptor beta chains were all read from a single sample in a study of control samples from healthy donors and cancer patients. The method was immunoSEQ multiplex PCR; TCRdb's version includes in-frame clones alone and lacks a portion of them. Counted here are over 100,000 clones, roughly 91% occurring once; the ten biggest clones make up 17%. What was sequenced was blood. All receptors come from a woman in her forties or fifties in good health.

Only a few counts were recorded for this clone. The chain uses TRBV11-2 and TRBJ1-3; D is unresolved. Deletions cut 4 bases from V and 8 bases from J, with 12 bases between. CDR1 is SGHAT, CDR2 FQNNGV, per germline. There are 13 residues in the CDR3. CDR3 DNA sequence: TGTGCCAGCAGCTCAGTAGGTCTGGACACCATATATTTT. This translates into CASSSVGLDTIYF.

V is TRBV19 and J is TRBJ1-1; TRBD1 matches at 7 bases. Germline lookup yields CDR1 LNHDA and CDR2 SQIVND (reference sequence). Unmatched junction bases numbered 11, after V lost 6 bases and J lost 1 base. This CDR3 is 16 amino acids long. The CDR3 DNA sequence: TGTGCCAGTAGACCCGAGTCATGGACAGGGAACACTGAAGCTTTCTTT. This codes for CASRPESWTGNTEAFF. The full variable domain, rest sourced from reference TRBV19 and TRBJ1-1, is DGGITQSPKYLFRKEGQNVTLSCEQNLNHDAMYWYRQDPGQGLRLIYYSQIVNDFQKGDIAEGYSVSREKKESFPLTVTSAQKNPTAFYLCASRPESWTGNTEAFFGQGTRLTVV.

CDR3 residues: CASSPTTREWSYNEQFF. The CDR3 bases are TGTGCCAGCAGCCCCACTACCCGGGAGTGGTCCTACAATGAGCAGTTCTTC. This chain joins TRBV9 and TRBJ2-1; D possibly corresponds to TRBD2 (6 bases). Per the germline V gene, CDR1 is SGDLS and CDR2 is YYNGEE. V was pared by 4 bases and J by 1 base, with 18 bases between. The CDR3 contains 17 residues.

The rearrangement links TRBV7-9 to TRBJ2-1; TRBD1 matches 10 bases. This CDR3 spans 15 amino acids. Germline loops: CDR1 SEHNR, CDR2 FQNEAQ (reference sequence). Germline trimming cut 5 bases from V and 8 bases from J; bases unmatched to any gene: 9. The CDR3 bases are TGTGCCAGCAGCGCCTGGACAGGGGGGGGCTATGAGCAGTTCTTC. Translation: CASSAWTGGGYEQFF.

This clone showed up just once. The chain combines TRBV14 with TRBJ2-7, with D possibly TRBD2 on 6 matching bases. CDR3 length equals 19 residues. Trimming took off 3 bases at V and 0 bases at J, with 24 bases between the two ends. From germline, CDR1 is SGHDN and CDR2 FVKESK. The CDR3 DNA follows: TGTGCCAGCAGCCAGCCGAATAATACTAACAGGAGGGTCTCCTACGAGCAGTACGTC. Protein: CASSQPNNTNRRVSYEQYV.

The gene calls are TRBV11-2 and TRBJ2-3, with 8 bases lining up with TRBD1. The CDR3 sequence is 14 residues long. CDR1 SGHAT and CDR2 FQNNGV come from the germline V gene. After removal of 6 bases from V and 5 bases from J, the junction contained 7 bases not matched to a gene. For the CDR3, the DNA is TGTGCCAGCAGATACCCAGGGGGCCAAGATACGCAGTATTTT. Its translation: CASRYPGGQDTQYF.

The rearrangement links TRBV7-8 to TRBJ1-4, with 12 bases lining up with TRBD1. Trimming took 0 bases from V and 5 from J; bases not matched to a gene: 10. Germline lookup yields CDR1 SGHVS and CDR2 FQNEAQ. This CDR3 has 19 residues. The CDR3 DNA sequence: TGTGCCAGCAGCTTAGCGTGGTTCGGGACAGGGGGCGAGAATGAAAAACTGTTTTTT. Its translation: CASSLAWFGTGGENEKLFF.

This rearrangement joins TRBV3-1 (or the pseudogene TRBV3-2) to TRBJ1-4; tentative D call: TRBD1 (6 bases). The length of the CDR3 is 16 residues. Looked up from germline, CDR1 is LGHDT and CDR2 is YNNKEL (reference sequence). V lost 3 bases and J 0 bases, leaving 11 bases between the germline ends. In DNA form, the CDR3 reads TGTGCCAGCAGCCAGGGGGACACCACAACTAATGAAAAACTGTTTTTT. It specifies CASSQGDTTTNEKLFF.

The rearrangement uses TRBV4-2 and TRBJ1-4; the match to TRBD1 covers 10 bases. The V and J ends lost 3 bases and 3 bases, in that order; junction bases with no gene match: 7. Germline V gene lookup returns CDR1 LGHNA and CDR2 YNFKEQ. The CDR3 is 17 amino acids. CDR3 sequence: CASSQGQGSRANEKLFF. The CDR3 bases are TGTGCCAGCAGCCAGGGACAGGGGAGTCGAGCTAATGAAAAACTGTTTTTT.

The V gene is TRBV30, the J gene TRBJ2-7; TRBD1 aligns across 9 bases. V shed 4 bases and J 2 bases; nucleotides not matched to a gene: 6. Germline V gene lookup returns CDR1 GTSNPN and CDR2 SVGIG (reference sequence). The CDR3 covers 14 residues. The CDR3 region is CAWTITGGAYEQYF. In DNA, the CDR3 is TGTGCCTGGACCATCACAGGGGGCGCCTACGAGCAGTACTTC. Drawing the rest from reference TRBV30 and TRBJ2-7, the complete variable domain is SQTIHQWPATLVQPVGSPLSLECTVEGTSNPNLYWYRQAAGRGLQLLFYSVGIGQISSEVPQNLSASRPQDRQFILSSKKLLLSDSGFYLCAWTITGGAYEQYFGPGTRLTVT.

This chain joins TRBV5-1 and TRBJ2-3; no firm D call. Germline V gene lookup returns CDR1 SGHRS and CDR2 YFSETQ. V lost 5 bases and J 0 bases, leaving 10 bases between the germline ends. The CDR3 extends over 14 amino acids. CDR3 sequence: CASRVVGSTDTQYF. The CDR3 coding sequence is TGCGCCAGCAGAGTGGTCGGAAGCACAGATACGCAGTATTTT.

The genes are TRBV6-5 and TRBJ1-1; D is ambiguous. The V and J ends lost 0 bases and 1 base respectively, with 9 bases between them. The CDR3 extends over 15 amino acids. Germline V gene sequence: CDR1 MNHEY, CDR2 SVGAGI. DNA of the CDR3: TGTGCCAGCAGTTACTCGACCAGAACGAACACTGAAGCTTTCTTT. It specifies CASSYSTRTNTEAFF.

V gene TRBV20-1 combines with J gene TRBJ2-3, with 9 bases identical to TRBD2. The CDR3 contains 17 residues. Germline V CDR1 and CDR2: DFQATT, SNEGSKA (reference sequence). J lost 5 bases, V lost 3 bases, and 15 bases had no gene match. CDR3 nucleotide sequence: TGCAGTGCTAGTCGGCGGGCGGGAGGGCCTATGGAAGATACGCAGTATTTT. Protein product: CSASRRAGGPMEDTQYF.

The chain recombines TRBV6-5 with TRBJ1-2; possibly TRBD1 for D (5 bases). Germline V lookup: CDR1 MNHEY, CDR2 SVGAGI. V was trimmed by 4 bases and J by 0 bases, leaving 15 bases between them. The CDR3 is 16 residues long. As DNA, the CDR3 is TGTGCCAGCAGTTGGGGTGGGGGAAGAGCTAACTATGGCTACACCTTC. Translating it yields CASSWGGGRANYGYTF.

The chain combines TRBV6-2 or TRBV6-3 with TRBJ2-1; 7 nucleotides agree with TRBD2. This CDR3 is built from 16 residues. Trimming removed 0 bases from V and 10 bases from J; junction bases left unmatched: 12. Germline V lookup: CDR1 MNHEY, CDR2 SVGEGT. CDR3: CASSYSGGGFTVEQFF. The CDR3 DNA reads as TGTGCCAGCAGTTACTCAGGCGGGGGTTTTACTGTAGAGCAGTTCTTC.

The genes are TRBV2 and TRBJ2-7; D is unclear. The ends were cut back, 9 bases at V and 0 bases at J, with 12 bases in the middle. CDR3 length: 13 residues. Germline V gene sequence: CDR1 SNHLY, CDR2 FYNNEI. CDR3 protein: CASRRGPSYEQYF. DNA of the CDR3: TGTGCCAGTCGCCGAGGACCCTCCTACGAGCAGTACTTC.

The gene calls are TRBV19 and TRBJ1-2; 7 bases fit TRBD1. This CDR3 spans 16 amino acids. J was trimmed by 6 bases and V by 1 base; bases with no gene match: 11. The germline V gene encodes CDR1 LNHDA and CDR2 SQIVND (reference sequence). CDR3 DNA sequence: TGTGCCAGTAGTATAGGGCAGACAGGGTACAGTCATGGCTACACCTTC. This codes for CASSIGQTGYSHGYTF.

DNA for the CDR3: TGTGCCAGCAATTCTGACTCTGGAAACACCATATATTTT. Protein sequence: CASNSDSGNTIYF. The genes are TRBV12-3 or TRBV12-4 and TRBJ1-3; the D is unclear. The CDR3 totals 13 residues. Trimming pared 7 bases from V and 0 bases from J, leaving 7 bases between.

The rearrangement links TRBV6-2 or TRBV6-3 to TRBJ1-1; D ambiguous. The CDR3 extends over 14 amino acids. Per germline, CDR1 MNHEY and CDR2 SVGEGT. V was shortened by 1 base and J by 0 bases, with 6 bases between the two germline ends. The CDR3 DNA reads TGTGCCAGCAGTTACTACGGGGTGAACACTGAAGCTTTCTTT. Its translation is CASSYYGVNTEAFF.

This clone was detected a few times. This chain connects TRBV19 to TRBJ1-5; D is undetermined. Germline lookup yields CDR1 LNHDA and CDR2 SQIVND (reference sequence). The CDR3 consists of 17 residues. The germline V and J ends were trimmed by 4 bases and 0 bases, with 16 bases remaining between them. The CDR3 DNA is TGTGCCAGTAGTACGTTAGAGACGGGGATTAGCAATCAGCCCCAGCATTTT. Amino acids: CASSTLETGISNQPQHF.

This chain links TRBV24-1 with TRBJ1-2; D not certain. CDR3 length: 14 residues. Germline V gives CDR1 KGHDR, CDR2 SFDVKD. Trimming left V 2 bases short and J 4 bases short, with 10 bases between. The CDR3 DNA reads as TGTGCCACCAGTGATTCACCGGACGGCTATGGCTACACCTTC. Residues: CATSDSPDGYGYTF.

CDR3: CASSPGQDYSPLHF. The CDR3 DNA reads TGTGCCAGCTCACCGGGACAGGACTATTCACCCCTCCACTTT. The chain employs TRBV18 and TRBJ1-6, with TRBD1 matching 8 bases. V was clipped by 3 bases and J by 8 bases; unmatched bases: 3. Per germline, CDR1 KGHSH and CDR2 LQKENI. This CDR3 is built from 14 residues.

The rearrangement uses TRBV9 and TRBJ2-2; tentatively, D is TRBD1 (5 bases). This CDR3 region has 14 residues. Looked up from germline, CDR1 is SGDLS and CDR2 is YYNGEE. V was pared by 0 bases and J by 4 bases, with 7 bases between. The CDR3 is CASSVDGATGELFF. The CDR3 region has the DNA TGTGCCAGCAGCGTAGATGGGGCCACCGGGGAGCTGTTTTTT.

This rearrangement joins TRBV25-1 to TRBJ1-4; D unclear. Germline CDR1 and CDR2: MGHDK and SYGVNS. V lost 10 bases to trimming and J lost 7 bases, with 19 bases between them. The length of the CDR3 is 14 residues. CDR3 in DNA: TGTGCCACCACGACCCGAGGCGCGGGTGAAAAACTGTTTTTT. This codes for CATTTRGAGEKLFF. The entire variable domain, with the rest obtained from reference TRBV25-1 and TRBJ1-4, is as follows: EADIYQTPRYLVIGTGKKITLECSQTMGHDKMYWYQQDPGMELHLIHYSYGVNSTEKGDLSSESTVSRIRTEHFPLTLESARPSHTSQYLCATTTRGAGEKLFFGSGTQLSVL.

The count of this clone is one. The chain has TRBV7-2 and TRBJ2-5; a weak D match, TRBD1 (6 bases). Per the germline V gene, CDR1 is SGHTA and CDR2 is FQGNSA. The V end lost 4 bases, the J end lost 3 bases, and 15 bases lay between the germline ends. The CDR3 has 15 residues. CDR3 protein: CASSSTGIFKETQYF. In DNA, the CDR3 is TGTGCCAGCAGCTCGACAGGAATTTTTAAAGAGACCCAGTACTTC.

This CDR3 reads CASKAIGHPEAFF. CDR3 DNA sequence: TGTGCCAGCAAGGCGATAGGGCACCCTGAAGCTTTCTTT. The V call is TRBV27, the J call TRBJ1-1; no firm D call. The length of the CDR3 is 13 residues. V lost 7 bases to trimming and J lost 6 bases, with 15 bases between them. Germline lookup yields CDR1 MNHEY and CDR2 SMNVEV (reference sequence).

CDR3 sequence (DNA): TGTGCCAGCAGCCAAGGGACAGTGAACACTGAAGCTTTCTTT. Protein sequence: CASSQGTVNTEAFF. This chain connects TRBV4-2 to TRBJ1-1, with a weak D call TRBD1 (6 bases). This CDR3 contains 14 residues. Trimming shortened V by 1 base and J by 0 bases, and 6 bases separated the two germline ends. The germline CDR1 and CDR2 sequences are LGHNA and YNFKEQ.